One sample yielded the 4 T cell receptor beta chains listed below, sequenced in a study of CD8 T cells in Susac syndrome. Random hexamers served to reverse transcribe roughly 0.45 to 1 ug RNA. TCRdb used MiXCR to reprocess the immunoSEQ multiplex PCR reads, holding one entry per CDR3 protein. This table holds more than 200,000 distinct CDR3 sequences, about 94% found once. Sequencing input: CD4+ T cells from PBMCs. These receptors were collected from a human donor with Susac syndrome.

The rearrangement uses TRBV7-2 and TRBJ2-7; D may be TRBD1 (6 bases). The germline V and J ends were trimmed by 7 bases and 4 bases, with 17 bases remaining between them. This CDR3 has 14 residues. The V gene's germline CDR1 is SGHTA and CDR2 FQGNSA. CDR3 amino acids: CASNVRAQGYEQYF. DNA of the CDR3: TGTGCCAGCAACGTTAGGGCCCAGGGGTACGAGCAGTACTTC.

This clonotype was detected once. This chain joins TRBV9 and TRBJ1-2, with D possibly being TRBD1 (6 bases). The CDR3 contains 15 residues. V lost 1 base and J lost 0, with 10 bases in between. Germline CDR1 reads SGDLS; CDR2 reads YYNGEE. The DNA of the CDR3 is TGTGCCAGCAGCGTATTGGACAGCACTAACTATGGCTACACCTTC. As protein: CASSVLDSTNYGYTF.

DNA of the CDR3: TGTGCCAGCAGCTTAGGGTTCGAACGGACCATGGGGCAGTTCTTC. Amino acid sequence: CASSLGFERTMGQFF. The chain recombines TRBV11-2 with TRBJ2-1; D ambiguous. The CDR3 loop spans 15 amino acids. The germline V gene has CDR1 SGHAT and CDR2 FQNNGV. V was trimmed by 1 base and J by 12 bases, leaving 19 bases between them.

The V and J genes are TRBV19 and TRBJ1-1, with D hard to call. Germline lookup yields CDR1 LNHDA and CDR2 SQIVND (reference sequence). The CDR3 covers 13 residues. V lost 8 bases and J 0 bases, leaving 10 bases between the germline ends. The CDR3 region is CASGLLMNTEAFF. CDR3 nucleotide sequence: TGTGCCAGTGGGCTCTTGATGAACACTGAAGCTTTCTTT.